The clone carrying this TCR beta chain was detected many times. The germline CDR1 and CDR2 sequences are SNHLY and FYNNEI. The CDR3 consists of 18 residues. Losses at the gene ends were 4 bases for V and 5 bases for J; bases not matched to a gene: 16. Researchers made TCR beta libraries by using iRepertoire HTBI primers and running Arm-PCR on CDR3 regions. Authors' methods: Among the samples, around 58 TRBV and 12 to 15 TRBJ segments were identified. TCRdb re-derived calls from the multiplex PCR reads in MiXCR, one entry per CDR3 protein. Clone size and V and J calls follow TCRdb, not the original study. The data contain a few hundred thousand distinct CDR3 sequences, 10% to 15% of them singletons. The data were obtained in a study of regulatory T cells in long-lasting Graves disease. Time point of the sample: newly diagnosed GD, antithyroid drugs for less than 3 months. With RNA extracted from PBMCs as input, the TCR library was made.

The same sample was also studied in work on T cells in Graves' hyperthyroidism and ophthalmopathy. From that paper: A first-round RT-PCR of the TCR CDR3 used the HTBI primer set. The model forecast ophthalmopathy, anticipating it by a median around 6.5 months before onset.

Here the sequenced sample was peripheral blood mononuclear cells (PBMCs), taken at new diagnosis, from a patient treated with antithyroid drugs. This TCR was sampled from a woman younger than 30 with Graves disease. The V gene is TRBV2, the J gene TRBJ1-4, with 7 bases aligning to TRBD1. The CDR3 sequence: CASSVQRQGGVENEKLFF. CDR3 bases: TGTGCCAGCAGTGTTCAGAGACAGGGAGGCGTAGAAAATGAAAAACTGTTTTTT.